This T cell receptor (beta chain) is from a study of technical replicates of blood from a few donors. In germline, CDR1 is SGHRS, CDR2 YFSETQ. The CDR3 length is 14 residues. V gave up 2 bases and J gave up 8 bases, with 14 bases separating them. Measured with immunoSEQ multiplex PCR; TCRdb has only the in-frame clones, and not every one. The data hold 60,000 to 65,000 clones, with around 87% observed a single time. The clonotype comes from a human donor in good health. Some clones in this sample may be carry-over from other donors' samples. The chain carries TRBV5-1 and TRBJ2-1; D possibly corresponds to TRBD1 (6 bases). Sequenced sample: PBMCs. This CDR3 is CASSLQGSRDEQFF. DNA for the CDR3: TGCGCCAGCAGCTTACAGGGTTCACGGGATGAGCAGTTCTTC.